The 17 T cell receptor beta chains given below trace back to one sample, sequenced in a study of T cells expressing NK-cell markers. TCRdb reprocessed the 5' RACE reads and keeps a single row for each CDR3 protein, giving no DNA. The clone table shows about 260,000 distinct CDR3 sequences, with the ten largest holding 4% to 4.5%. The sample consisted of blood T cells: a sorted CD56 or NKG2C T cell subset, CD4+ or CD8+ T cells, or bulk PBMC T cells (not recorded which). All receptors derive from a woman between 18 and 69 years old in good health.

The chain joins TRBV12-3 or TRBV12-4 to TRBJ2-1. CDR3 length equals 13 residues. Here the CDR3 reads CASSLRQVNEQFF.

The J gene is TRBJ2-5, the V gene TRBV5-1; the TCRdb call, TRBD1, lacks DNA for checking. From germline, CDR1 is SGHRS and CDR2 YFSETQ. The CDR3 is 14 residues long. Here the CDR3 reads CASSSLTVGETQYF.

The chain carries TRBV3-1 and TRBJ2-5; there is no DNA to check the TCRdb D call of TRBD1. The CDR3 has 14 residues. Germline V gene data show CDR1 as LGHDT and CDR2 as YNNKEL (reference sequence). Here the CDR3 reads CASSQTDRQETQYF.

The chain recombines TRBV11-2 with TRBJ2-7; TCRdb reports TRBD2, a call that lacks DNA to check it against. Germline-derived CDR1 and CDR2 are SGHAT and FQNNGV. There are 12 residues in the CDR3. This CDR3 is CASSLAAEGRDF.

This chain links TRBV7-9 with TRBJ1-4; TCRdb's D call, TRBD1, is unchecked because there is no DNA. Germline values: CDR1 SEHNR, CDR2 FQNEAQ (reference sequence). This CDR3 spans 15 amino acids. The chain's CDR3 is CASSLGTGINEKLFF. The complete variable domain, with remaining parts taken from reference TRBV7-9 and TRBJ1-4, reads DTGVSQNPRHKITKRGQNVTFRCDPISEHNRLYWYRQTLGQGPEFLTYFQNEAQLEKSRLLSDRFSAERPKGSFSTLEIQRTEQGDSAMYLCASSLGTGINEKLFFGSGTQLSVL.

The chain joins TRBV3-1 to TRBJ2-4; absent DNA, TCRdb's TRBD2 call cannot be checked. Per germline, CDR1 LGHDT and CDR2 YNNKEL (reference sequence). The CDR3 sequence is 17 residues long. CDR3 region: CASSHRAANLAKNIQYF.

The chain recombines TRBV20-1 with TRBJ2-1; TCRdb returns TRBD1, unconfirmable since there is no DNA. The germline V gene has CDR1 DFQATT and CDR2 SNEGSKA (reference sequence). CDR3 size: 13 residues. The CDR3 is CSAPGRRDAEQFF.

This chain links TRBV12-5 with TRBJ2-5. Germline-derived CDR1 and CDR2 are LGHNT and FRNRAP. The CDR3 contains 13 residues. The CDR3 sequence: CASGLGVVETQYF.

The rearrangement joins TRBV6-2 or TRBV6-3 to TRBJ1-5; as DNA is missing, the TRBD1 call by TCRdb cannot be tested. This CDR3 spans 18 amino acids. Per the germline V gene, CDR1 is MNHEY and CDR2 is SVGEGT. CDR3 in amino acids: CASSYRTGTGISNQPQHF.

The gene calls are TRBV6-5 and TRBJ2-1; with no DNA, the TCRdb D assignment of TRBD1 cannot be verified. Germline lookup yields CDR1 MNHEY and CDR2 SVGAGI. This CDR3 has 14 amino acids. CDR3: CASSYSTGGNEQFF.

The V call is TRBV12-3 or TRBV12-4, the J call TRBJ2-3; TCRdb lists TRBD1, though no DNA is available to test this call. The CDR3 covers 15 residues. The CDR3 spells CASSQGFFGTDTQYF.

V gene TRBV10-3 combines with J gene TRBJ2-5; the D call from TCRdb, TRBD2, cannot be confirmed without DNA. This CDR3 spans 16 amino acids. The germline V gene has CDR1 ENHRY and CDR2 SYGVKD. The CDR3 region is CAISEPGREKQETQYF.

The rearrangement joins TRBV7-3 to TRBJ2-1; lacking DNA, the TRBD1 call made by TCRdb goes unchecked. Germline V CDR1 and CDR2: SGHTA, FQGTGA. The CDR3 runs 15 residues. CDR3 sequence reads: CASSNPGGSYNEQFF.

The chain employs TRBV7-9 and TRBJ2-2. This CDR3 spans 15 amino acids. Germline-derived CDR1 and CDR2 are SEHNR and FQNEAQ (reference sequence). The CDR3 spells CASSLGRPNTGELVF.

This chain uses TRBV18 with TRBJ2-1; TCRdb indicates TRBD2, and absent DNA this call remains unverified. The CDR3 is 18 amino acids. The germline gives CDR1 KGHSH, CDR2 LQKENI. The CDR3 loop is CASSPSDLGDSSYNEQFF.

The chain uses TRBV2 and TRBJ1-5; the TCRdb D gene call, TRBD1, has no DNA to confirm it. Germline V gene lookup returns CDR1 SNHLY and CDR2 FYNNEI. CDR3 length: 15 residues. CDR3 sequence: CASSMGQGGNQPQHF.

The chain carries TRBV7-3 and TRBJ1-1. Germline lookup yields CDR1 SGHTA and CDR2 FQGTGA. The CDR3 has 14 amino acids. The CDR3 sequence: CASSASGGVTEAFF. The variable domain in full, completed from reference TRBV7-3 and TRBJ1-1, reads GAGVSQTPSNKVTEKGKYVELRCDPISGHTALYWYRQSLGQGPEFLIYFQGTGAADDSGLPNDRFFAVRPEGSVSTLKIQRTERGDSAVYLCASSASGGVTEAFFGQGTRLTVV.